The rows below give T cell receptor beta chains drawn from one sample of a study of blood T cells in healthy people across ages. MiXCR, applied by TCRdb to the 5' RACE reads, yields one record per CDR3 protein. Of a few hundred thousand distinct CDR3 sequences listed, approximately 52% are singletons. The material sequenced was blood. The receptor source for this set is a man aged 55 to 69 in good health. Each CDR3 is given with its conserved first and last residue. Fields, in order: V gene, clone size, J gene, D gene, CDR3 protein, CDR3 DNA. D genes are given only for firm matches. Clone size, where shown, is once, few, many, or a class for clones that have expanded.

>TRBV7-7|few|TRBJ2-5|NA
CASSPWTTQETQYF
TGTGCTAGCAGCCCCTGGACTACCCAAGAGACCCAGTACTTC
>TRBV30|NA|TRBJ2-7|TRBD1
CAWSVRGGGYEQYF
TGTGCCTGGAGTGTACGAGGGGGCGGCTACGAGCAGTACTTC
>TRBV18|NA|TRBJ2-1|NA
CASSRSGGNEQFF
TGTGCCAGCTCCCGTTCCGGGGGCAATGAGCAGTTCTTC
>TRBV20-1|few|TRBJ2-3|NA
CSARGRGGTDTQYF
TGCAGTGCTAGGGGGCGCGGGGGCACAGATACGCAGTATTTT
>TRBV20-1|NA|TRBJ2-1|TRBD1
CSARKGQGAGEQFF
TGCAGTGCTAGAAAGGGACAGGGGGCCGGAGAGCAGTTCTTC
>TRBV5-6|NA|TRBJ1-4|NA
CASSLRGAMKEKLFF
TGTGCCAGCAGCTTGAGGGGGGCCATGAAGGAAAAACTGTTTTTT
>TRBV5-5|NA|TRBJ1-6|NA
CASSLPSSSYNSPLHF
TGTGCCAGCAGCTTGCCGTCGAGCTCCTATAATTCACCCCTCCACTTT
>TRBV7-9|NA|TRBJ1-2|NA
CASSLEQYGYTF
TGTGCCAGCAGCTTAGAACAGTATGGCTACACCTTC
>TRBV11-2|NA|TRBJ1-5|NA
CASSRTDNQPQHF
TGTGCCAGCAGCAGGACAGACAATCAGCCCCAGCATTTT
>TRBV12-3/TRBV12-4|NA|TRBJ2-7|NA
CASSLGGNIAEQYF
TGTGCCAGCAGTTTAGGAGGGAATATAGCCGAGCAGTACTTC
>TRBV7-2|NA|TRBJ2-3|TRBD2
CASSPMIGLAGRNTQYF
TGTGCCAGCAGCCCTATGATCGGACTAGCCGGAAGGAATACGCAGTATTTT
>TRBV7-9|NA|TRBJ2-2|TRBD2
CASSSLEAGVNTGELFF
TGTGCCAGCAGCTCACTTGAGGCGGGAGTGAACACCGGGGAGCTGTTTTTT
>TRBV29-1|NA|TRBJ2-5|NA
CSVRAGGETQYF
TGCAGCGTGCGGGCGGGTGGGGAGACCCAGTACTTC
>TRBV5-1|NA|TRBJ2-7|NA
CASSMDKAGYEQYF
TGCGCCAGCAGCATGGACAAGGCGGGCTACGAGCAGTACTTC
>TRBV18|NA|TRBJ2-5|NA
CASSPTPAETQYF
TGTGCCAGCTCACCCACCCCGGCAGAGACCCAGTACTTC
>TRBV3-1|once|TRBJ2-5|TRBD1
CASSQRTGALETQYF
TGTGCCAGCAGCCAACGGACAGGGGCCCTAGAGACCCAGTACTTC
>TRBV25-1|once|TRBJ2-1|TRBD2
CASSEYKIAGGRVGYYNEQFF
TGTGCCAGCAGTGAATATAAGATAGCGGGGGGGCGAGTTGGGTACTACAATGAGCAGTTCTTC
>TRBV6-4|NA|TRBJ2-3|NA
CASSDGGGSTDTQYF
TGTGCCAGCAGTGATGGGGGGGGCAGCACAGATACGCAGTATTTT
>TRBV2|NA|TRBJ2-1|NA
CASSETRDHEQFF
TGTGCCAGCAGTGAAACTAGAGATCATGAGCAGTTCTTC
>TRBV3-1|many|TRBJ2-1|NA
CASSQVARERGEQFF
TGTGCCAGCAGCCAAGTTGCCCGGGAGAGGGGTGAGCAGTTCTTC
>TRBV12-5|NA|TRBJ2-7|NA
CASGKMAVGEQYF
TGTGCTAGTGGCAAAATGGCCGTAGGGGAGCAGTACTTC